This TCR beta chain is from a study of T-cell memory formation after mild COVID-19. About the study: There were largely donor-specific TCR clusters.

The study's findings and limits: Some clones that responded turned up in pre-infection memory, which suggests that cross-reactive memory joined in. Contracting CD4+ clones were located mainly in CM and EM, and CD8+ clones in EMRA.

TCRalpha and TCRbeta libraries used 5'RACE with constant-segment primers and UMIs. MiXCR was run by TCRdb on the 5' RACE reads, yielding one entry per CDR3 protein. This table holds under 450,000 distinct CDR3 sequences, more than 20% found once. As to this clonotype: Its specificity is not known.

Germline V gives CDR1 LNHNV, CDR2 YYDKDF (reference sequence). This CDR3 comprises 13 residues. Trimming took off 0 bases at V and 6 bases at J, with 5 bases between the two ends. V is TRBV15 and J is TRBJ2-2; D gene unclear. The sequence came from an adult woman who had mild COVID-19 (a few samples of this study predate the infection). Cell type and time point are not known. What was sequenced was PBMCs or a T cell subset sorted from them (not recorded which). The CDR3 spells CATSRDFSGELFF. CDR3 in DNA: TGTGCCACCAGCAGAGATTTCTCCGGGGAGCTGTTTTTT.